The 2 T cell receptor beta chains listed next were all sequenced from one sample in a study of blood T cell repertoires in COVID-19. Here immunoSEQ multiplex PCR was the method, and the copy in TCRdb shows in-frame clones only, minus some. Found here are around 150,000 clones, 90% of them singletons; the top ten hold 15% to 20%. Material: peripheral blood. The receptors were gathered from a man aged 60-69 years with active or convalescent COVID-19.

CDR3 in amino acids: CASSLVQAWNTEAFF. The CDR3 DNA reads TGCGCCAGCAGCTTGGTTCAGGCTTGGAACACTGAAGCTTTCTTT. V is TRBV5-1 and J is TRBJ1-1; D remains unclear. In germline, CDR1 is SGHRS, CDR2 YFSETQ. The CDR3 is made up of 15 amino acids. Deletions cut 0 bases from V and 1 base from J, with 10 bases between.

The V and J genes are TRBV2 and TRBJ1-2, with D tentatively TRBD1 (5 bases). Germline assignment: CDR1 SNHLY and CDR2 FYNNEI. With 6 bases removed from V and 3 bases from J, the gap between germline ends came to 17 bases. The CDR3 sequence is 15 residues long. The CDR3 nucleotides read TGTGCCAGCAGGCCGACAGATTCCAATTACTATGGCTACACCTTC. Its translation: CASRPTDSNYYGYTF.